The present TCR beta chain was sequenced within a study of CD8 T cells in Susac syndrome (dated by TCRdb to the late 2010s). With respect to the entire study: Repertoire sequencing was used to test whether CD8+ T cell activation and differentiation in Susac syndrome was antigen driven. The study compared CD8+ T cell repertoire clonality among 12 healthy donors, some 14 Susac syndrome patients and roughly 16 multiple sclerosis patients. The paper's findings and limits, for the study overall: The study acknowledged that relatively few individuals were included in the TCR sequencing and HLA analysis.

RNA was extracted with the RNeasy kit and 0.5 to 1 ug was reverse transcribed using random hexamers. TCR beta CDR3 regions were amplified with the immunoSEQ multiplex PCR assay covering 54 Vbeta and 13 Jbeta segments. PCR amplification bias was corrected by using a synthetic template baseline for primer optimization and computational correction. On the study's bioinformatics: Only productive sequences were kept, with reads annotated to V, D and J genes according to IMGT and analyzed in immunoSEQ Analyzer. Clonality was calculated as one minus the Shannon entropy normalized by log2 of the number of productive unique sequences. For each patient and control, public and private clones were evaluated within the 100 most prevalent clones. Susac-specific clones were defined as absent from healthy and MS cohorts, over a thousand published viral clones and other ImmuneACCESS disease sequences. The public sequencing data were trimmed at Q25 with fastp and processed into clonotypes with MiXCR by TCRdb, which kept only in-frame beta chains. Rows with one shared CDR3 protein collapse into an entry with the most common genes and DNA. Here the V and J calls rest on TCRdb's processing, not on the authors' analysis. The sample has approximately 300,000 distinct CDR3 sequences on record, about 89% of them singletons. The ten top clones hold roughly 0.17% of the sample.

As concerns this clonotype: Its antigen is still unknown. Base-call qualities are not available, and no considerably larger clone is one nucleotide away.

The CDR3 spans 18 residues, from the cysteine through the phenylalanine. Of all the DNA, just the CDR3 is kept, 54 bases in frame from base 1. V and J are trimmed by 4 bases and 6 bases, and the gene matches miss 14 bases of the junction. The CDR1 and CDR2 encoded by the germline V gene are ENHRY and SYGVKD. High-throughput TCR beta sequencing profiled peripheral blood CD8+ and CD4+ T cells from healthy donors, Susac syndrome patients and multiple sclerosis patients. Multiple sclerosis controls were treatment-naive patients with stable or active relapsing-remitting disease fulfilling revised McDonald criteria. Bulk CD8+ and CD4+ T cells were purified by magnetic negative isolation, while CD8+ TEMRA cells were enriched using FACS. Blood was drawn into EDTA tubes, processed within 24 hours, and PBMCs were isolated by density gradient centrifugation. PBMCs intended for TCR sequencing were cryopreserved in liquid nitrogen and were subsequently thawed in a 37 degrees C water bath. The sorted or isolated CD4+, CD8+ and CD8+ TEMRA cells reached a purity of at least 90%.

This receptor was obtained from a human donor with multiple sclerosis. Sequencing was carried out using CD8+ T cells from PBMCs. The rearranged chain carries TRBV10-3 and TRBJ2-1, and TRBD1 aligns with 11 junction nucleotides. CDR3 loop: CAISGLTDRGQHPNEQFF. DNA sequence: TGTGCCATCAGTGGGCTAACGGACAGGGGGCAACATCCCAATGAGCAGTTCTTC.